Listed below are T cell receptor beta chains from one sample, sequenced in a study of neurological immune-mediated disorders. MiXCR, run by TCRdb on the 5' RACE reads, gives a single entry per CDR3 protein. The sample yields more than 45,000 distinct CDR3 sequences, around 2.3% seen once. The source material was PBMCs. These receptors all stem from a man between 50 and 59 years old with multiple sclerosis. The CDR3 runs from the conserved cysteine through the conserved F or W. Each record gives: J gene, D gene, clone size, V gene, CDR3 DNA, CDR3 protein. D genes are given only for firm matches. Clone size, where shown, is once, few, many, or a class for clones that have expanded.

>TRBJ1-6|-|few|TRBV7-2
TGTGCCAGCAGCCCTCGGGGGAGGGATTCACCCCTCCACTTT
CASSPRGRDSPLHF
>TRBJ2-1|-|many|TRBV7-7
TGTGCCAGCAGCTTAGGGCCAGGAACTTACAATGAGCAGTTCTTC
CASSLGPGTYNEQFF
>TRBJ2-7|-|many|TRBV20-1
TGCAGTGCTAGGGGTCTAAGGGTCTCCTACGAGCAGTACTTC
CSARGLRVSYEQYF
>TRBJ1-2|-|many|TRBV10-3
TGTGCCATCAGTGAGTCGACCCGAGGGGAATATGGCTACACCTTC
CAISESTRGEYGYTF
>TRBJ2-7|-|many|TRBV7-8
TGTGCCAGCAGCCCCCTACAGCAGTTGACCTACGAGCAGTACTTC
CASSPLQQLTYEQYF
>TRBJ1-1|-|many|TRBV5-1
TGCGCCAGCAGCTTTGGAGGGGTAGACACTGAAGCTTTCTTT
CASSFGGVDTEAFF
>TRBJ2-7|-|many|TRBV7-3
TGTGCCAGCAGCTCCCTCGCGGGGGCAAACTACGAGCAGTACTTC
CASSSLAGANYEQYF
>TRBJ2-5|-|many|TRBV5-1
TGCGCCAGCAGCGGGTGGGAGACCCAGTACTTC
CASSGWETQYF
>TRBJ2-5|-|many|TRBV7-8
TGTGCCAGCAGCTTAGATTCCCCGGGGGTGGGGGGAGAGACCCAGTACTTC
CASSLDSPGVGGETQYF
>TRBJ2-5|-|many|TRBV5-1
TGCGCCAGCAGCGGGGCCTCCGGGACCGCTGGGACCCAGTACTTC
CASSGASGTAGTQYF
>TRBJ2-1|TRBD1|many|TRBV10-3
TGTGCCATCAGGGACAGGGTTGGCTACAATGAGCAGTTCTTC
CAIRDRVGYNEQFF
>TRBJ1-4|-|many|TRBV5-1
TGCGCCAGCAGCGATTCCGGGACGGCGGAAGAAAAACTGTTTTTT
CASSDSGTAEEKLFF
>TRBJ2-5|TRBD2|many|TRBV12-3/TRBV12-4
TGTGCCAGCAGCCCTACTAGCGGGGGGCGAGGGACCCAGTACTTC
CASSPTSGGRGTQYF
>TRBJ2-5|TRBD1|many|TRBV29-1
TGCAGCGTTGAAAATAACTTGGGACAGGGGAGGGAGACCCAGTACTTC
CSVENNLGQGRETQYF
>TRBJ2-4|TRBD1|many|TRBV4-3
TGCGCCAGCAGCCAAACAGGGGTAAACATTCAGTACTTC
CASSQTGVNIQYF
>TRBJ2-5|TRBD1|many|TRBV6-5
TGTGCCAGCAGCTCACAGGGGGGACAAGAGACCCAGTACTTC
CASSSQGGQETQYF
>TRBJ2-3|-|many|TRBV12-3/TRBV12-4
TGTGCCAGCAGGGAATCTAGCACAGATACGCAGTATTTT
CASRESSTDTQYF
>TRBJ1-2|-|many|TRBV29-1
TGCAGCGTTGAATCCAGGATCCCCTATGGCTACACCTTC
CSVESRIPYGYTF
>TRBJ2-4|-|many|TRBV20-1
TGCAGTTCCCCACTACGATCCGGGGCCATCGGGACCAAAAACATTCAGTACTTC
CSSPLRSGAIGTKNIQYF
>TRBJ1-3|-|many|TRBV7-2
TGTGCCAGCAGCCAGACCCACTCTGGAAACACCATATATTTT
CASSQTHSGNTIYF
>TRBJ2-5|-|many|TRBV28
TGTGCCAGCAGTCTAAGAGAGGCACAGTACTTC
CASSLREAQYF
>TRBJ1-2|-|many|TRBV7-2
TGTGCCAGCAGCTTAGCGAGGTCAACTGGGTATGGCTACACCTTC
CASSLARSTGYGYTF
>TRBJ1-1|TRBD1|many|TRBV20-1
TGCAGTGCCCCACGGGGACAGTCGAACACTGAAGCTTTCTTT
CSAPRGQSNTEAFF
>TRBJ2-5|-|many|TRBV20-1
TGCAGTGCTAGAGACGTTTTCGGGGGTGAGACCCAGTACTTC
CSARDVFGGETQYF
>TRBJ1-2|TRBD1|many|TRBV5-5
TGTGCCAGCAGCGGGACAGGGATTGGCGGCTATGGCTACACCTTC
CASSGTGIGGYGYTF
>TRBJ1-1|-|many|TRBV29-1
TGCAGCGTTGTATCTGGACAGAGCCAAGCTTTCTTT
CSVVSGQSQAFF
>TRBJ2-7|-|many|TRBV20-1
TGCAGTGCTCCCGGGGAGGAGTTCCCCTACGAGCAGTACTTC
CSAPGEEFPYEQYF
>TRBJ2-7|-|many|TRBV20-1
TGCAGTGCTATGTGGGACGCCAGCTACGAGCAGTACTTC
CSAMWDASYEQYF
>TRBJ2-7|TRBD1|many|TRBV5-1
TGCGCCAGCAGCCAAATGACAGGGGACTACGAGCAGTACTTC
CASSQMTGDYEQYF
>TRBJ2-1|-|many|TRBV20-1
TGCAGTGCTAGAGTAACCGGGAGATACAATGAGCAGTTCTTC
CSARVTGRYNEQFF
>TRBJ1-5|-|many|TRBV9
TGTGCCAGCAGCGTAGAGGGCAGGGAGGCCCAGCCCCAGCATTTT
CASSVEGREAQPQHF
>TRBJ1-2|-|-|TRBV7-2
TGTGCCAGCAGCTTAGACTGGCAGGAATTCGGTGGCTACACCTTC
CASSLDWQEFGGYTF
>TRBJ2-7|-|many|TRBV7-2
TGTGCCAGCAGCTTAGTCTCCGAGCAGTACTTC
CASSLVSEQYF
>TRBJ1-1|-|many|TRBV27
TGTGCCAGCAGTTTAATGTCGCAGCCAACTGAAGCTTTCTTT
CASSLMSQPTEAFF
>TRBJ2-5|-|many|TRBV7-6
TGTGCCAGCAGCTTAGGGTTAGAAAGAAAGAAAGAGACCCAGTACTTC
CASSLGLERKKETQYF
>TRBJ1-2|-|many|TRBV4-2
TGTGCCAGCAGCCAAGAAAAGAACAGGTGGTCCGATGGCTACACCTTC
CASSQEKNRWSDGYTF
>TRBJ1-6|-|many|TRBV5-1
TGCGCCAGCAGCTTGGCAGGGGAGATGGATTCACCCCTCCACTTT
CASSLAGEMDSPLHF
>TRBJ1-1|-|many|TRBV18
TGTGCCAGCTCACCCTCCGGGGCCATGAACACTGAAGCTTTCTTT
CASSPSGAMNTEAFF
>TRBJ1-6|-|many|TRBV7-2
TGTGCCAGCAGCCCCCAGGTGGGCGGACCCCTCCACTTT
CASSPQVGGPLHF
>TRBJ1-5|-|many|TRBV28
TGTGCCAGCAGCTCTGAACTTGCGGGTTGGCCCCAGCATTTT
CASSSELAGWPQHF
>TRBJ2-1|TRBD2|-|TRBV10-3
TGTGCCATCGGTCTCGCTGCGGGAGGGGGATACAATGAGCAGTTCTTC
CAIGLAAGGGYNEQFF
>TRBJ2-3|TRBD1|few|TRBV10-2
TGCGCCAGCAGTGAGACGACAGGGGGATCCACAGATACGCAGTATTTT
CASSETTGGSTDTQYF
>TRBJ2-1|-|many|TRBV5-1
TGCGCCAGCAGCTTGGACGCGGGCTCCTACAATGAGCAGTTCTTC
CASSLDAGSYNEQFF